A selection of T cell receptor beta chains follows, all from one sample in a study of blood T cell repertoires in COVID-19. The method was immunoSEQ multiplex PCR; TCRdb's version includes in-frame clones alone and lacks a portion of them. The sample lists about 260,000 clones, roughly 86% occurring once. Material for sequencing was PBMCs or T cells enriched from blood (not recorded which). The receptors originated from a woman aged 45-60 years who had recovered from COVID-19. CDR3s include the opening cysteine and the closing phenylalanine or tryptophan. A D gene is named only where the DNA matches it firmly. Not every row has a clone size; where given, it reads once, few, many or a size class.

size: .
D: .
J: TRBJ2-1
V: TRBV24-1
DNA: TGTGCCACCAGTAACGGTAATGAGCAGTTCTTC
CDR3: CATSNGNEQFF

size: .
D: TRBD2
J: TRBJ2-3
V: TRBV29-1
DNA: TGCAGCGTTACCGCGGGCTTAGCGGGGGGCCGGGGCACAGATACGCAGTATTTT
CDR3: CSVTAGLAGGRGTDTQYF

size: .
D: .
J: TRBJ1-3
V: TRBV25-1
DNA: TGTGCCAGCAGTAACGGACAGAACACCATATATTTT
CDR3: CASSNGQNTIYF

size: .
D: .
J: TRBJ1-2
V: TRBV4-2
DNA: TGTGCCAGCAGCCAAGCCCAGTCTTCTCGTGGCTACACCTTC
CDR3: CASSQAQSSRGYTF

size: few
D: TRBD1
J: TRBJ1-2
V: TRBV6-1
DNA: TGTGCCAGCAGTGAACTGGGACAGGGGGATGGCTACACCTTC
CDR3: CASSELGQGDGYTF

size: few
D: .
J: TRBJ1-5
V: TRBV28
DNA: TGTGCCAGCAGTGGAGACAGGATTCAGCCCCAGCATTTT
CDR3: CASSGDRIQPQHF

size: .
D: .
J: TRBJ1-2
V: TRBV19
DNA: TGTGCCAGTAGTTGGCAGGATGGCTATGGCTACACCTTC
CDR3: CASSWQDGYGYTF

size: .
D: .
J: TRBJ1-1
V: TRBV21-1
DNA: TGTGCCAGCAGCATTTATCGGGACAGCAGGAACACTGAAGCTTTCTTT
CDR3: CASSIYRDSRNTEAFF

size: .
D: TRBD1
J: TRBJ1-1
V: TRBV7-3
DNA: TGTGCCAGCAGCTTCCAAGGGGGCAACACTGAAGCTTTCTTT
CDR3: CASSFQGGNTEAFF

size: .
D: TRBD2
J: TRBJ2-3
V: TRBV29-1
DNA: TGCAGCGCCGTGGGGCGGGAGGGCACAGATACGCAGTATTTT
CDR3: CSAVGREGTDTQYF

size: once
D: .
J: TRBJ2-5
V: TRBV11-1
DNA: TGTGCCAGCAGCTTACGCCAAGAGACCCAGTACTTC
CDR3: CASSLRQETQYF

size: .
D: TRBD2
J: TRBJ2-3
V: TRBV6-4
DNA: TGTGCCAGCAGTGACGAAGCGGGAGCAAGCACAGATACGCAGTATTTT
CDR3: CASSDEAGASTDTQYF

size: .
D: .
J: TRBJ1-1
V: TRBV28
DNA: TGTGCCACCTTCCGCGTCACGAACACTGAAGCTTTCTTT
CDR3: CATFRVTNTEAFF

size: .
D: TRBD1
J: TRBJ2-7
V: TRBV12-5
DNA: TGTGCTAGTGGTCTGACAGGGGCCCTCGGAAAGCAGTACTTC
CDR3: CASGLTGALGKQYF

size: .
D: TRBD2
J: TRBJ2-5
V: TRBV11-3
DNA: TGTGCCAGCAGCTTAGGAGGACTAGCGGGGGGGCCGGAGACCCAGTACTTC
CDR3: CASSLGGLAGGPETQYF

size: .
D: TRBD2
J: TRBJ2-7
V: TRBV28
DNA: TGTGCCAGCAGCCGCGAAGCGGGAGGGGCCTACGAGCAGTACTTC
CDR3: CASSREAGGAYEQYF

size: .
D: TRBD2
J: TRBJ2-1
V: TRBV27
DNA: TGTGCCAGCACTAGCGGGCGGAACAATGAGCAGTTCTTC
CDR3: CASTSGRNNEQFF

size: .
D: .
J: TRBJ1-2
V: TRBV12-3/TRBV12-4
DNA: TGTGCCAGCAGCCGCACAGGAGTCTATGGCTACACCTTC
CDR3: CASSRTGVYGYTF

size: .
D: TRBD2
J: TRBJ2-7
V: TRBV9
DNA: TGTGCCAGCAGCGTAGCTGGAACTAGCGGATCCTACGAGCAGTACTTC
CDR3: CASSVAGTSGSYEQYF

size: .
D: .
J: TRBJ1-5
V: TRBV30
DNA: TGTGCCTGGAGCCGGAGCGGGACACCCAATCAGCCCCAGCATTTT
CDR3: CAWSRSGTPNQPQHF

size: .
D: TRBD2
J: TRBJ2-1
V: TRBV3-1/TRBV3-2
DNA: TGTGCCAGCAGCCAAGGGTCGAGGTGGACTCGGCTAGCGGACAATGAGCAGTTCTTC
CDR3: CASSQGSRWTRLADNEQFF

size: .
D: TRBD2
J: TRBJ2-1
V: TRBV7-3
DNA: TGTGCCAGTACAAAAGCGGGAGGGAGCTCCTACAATGAGCAGTTCTTC
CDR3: CASTKAGGSSYNEQFF

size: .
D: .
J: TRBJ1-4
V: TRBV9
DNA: TGTGCCAGCGGCAGGGGTTTTGGTGAAAAACTGTTTTTT
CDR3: CASGRGFGEKLFF

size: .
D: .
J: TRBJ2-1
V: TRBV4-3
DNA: TGCGCCAGCAGCCCAGGGGGGTCCAGTGAGCAGTTCTTC
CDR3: CASSPGGSSEQFF

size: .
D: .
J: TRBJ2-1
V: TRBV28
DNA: TGTGCCAGCAGCCCTAGTTTCTACAATGAGCAGTTCTTC
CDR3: CASSPSFYNEQFF

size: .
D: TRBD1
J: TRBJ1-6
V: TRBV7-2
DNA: TGTGCCAGCAGCCGCTACGGGACAGGGACCAATTCACCCCTCCACTTT
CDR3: CASSRYGTGTNSPLHF

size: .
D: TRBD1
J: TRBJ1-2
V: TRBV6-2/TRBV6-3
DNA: TGTGCCAGCAGTTACTGGACAGGGAATGGCTACACCTTC
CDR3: CASSYWTGNGYTF

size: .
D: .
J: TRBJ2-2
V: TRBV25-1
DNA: TGTGCCAGCAGTGGGGGCAGCACGAACACCGGGGAGCTGTTTTTT
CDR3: CASSGGSTNTGELFF

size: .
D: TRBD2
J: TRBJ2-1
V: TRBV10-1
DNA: TGCGCCAGCAGTGAGATGCCGGGGGTAGCGGGGCCTACAAGGAATGAGCAGTTCTTC
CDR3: CASSEMPGVAGPTRNEQFF

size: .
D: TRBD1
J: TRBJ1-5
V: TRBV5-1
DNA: TGCGCCAGCAGCGCCGGGACAGGGGTGGATCAGCCCCAGCATTTT
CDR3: CASSAGTGVDQPQHF

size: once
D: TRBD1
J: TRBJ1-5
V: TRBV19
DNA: TGTGCCAGTAGTATAAGTCATCCGGACAGGGACAATCAGCCCCAGCATTTT
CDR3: CASSISHPDRDNQPQHF

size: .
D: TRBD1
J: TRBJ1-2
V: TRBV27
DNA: TGTGCCAGCAGTTTGAGACAGGGGCGCAATGGCTACACCTTC
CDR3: CASSLRQGRNGYTF

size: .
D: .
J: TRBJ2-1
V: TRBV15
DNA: TGTGCCACCAGCCTGGCTTACAATGAGCAGTTCTTC
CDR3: CATSLAYNEQFF

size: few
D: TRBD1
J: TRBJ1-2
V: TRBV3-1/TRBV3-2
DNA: TGTGCCAGCAGCCAAGCCCAGGGGGCCTGGTATGGCTACACCTTC
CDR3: CASSQAQGAWYGYTF

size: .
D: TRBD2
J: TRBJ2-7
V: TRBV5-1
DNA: TGCGCCAGCAGCTTCGGGACTAGCGCGAGGTCTACGGGCGAGCAGTACTTC
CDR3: CASSFGTSARSTGEQYF

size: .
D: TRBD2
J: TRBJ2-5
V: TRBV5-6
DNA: TGTGCCAGCAGTCCTCTAGCGGGGGGTGAGACCCAGTACTTC
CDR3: CASSPLAGGETQYF

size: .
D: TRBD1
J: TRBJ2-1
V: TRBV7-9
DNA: TGTGCCAGCAGCTTGGGCGGGGGACAGGGAGTCCCCTACAATGAGCAGTTCTTC
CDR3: CASSLGGGQGVPYNEQFF

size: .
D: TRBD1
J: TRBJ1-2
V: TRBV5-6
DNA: TGTGCCAGCAGCTTGGGGAACAGGGGCTACTATGGCTACACCTTC
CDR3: CASSLGNRGYYGYTF

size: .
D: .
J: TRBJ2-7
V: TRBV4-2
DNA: TGTGCCAGCAGCCAGGGAAGGGGGGAGCAGTACTTC
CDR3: CASSQGRGEQYF

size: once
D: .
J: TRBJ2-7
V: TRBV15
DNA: TGTGCCACCAGCAAGAGACAGGCTGGGACCTACGAGCAGTACTTC
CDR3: CATSKRQAGTYEQYF

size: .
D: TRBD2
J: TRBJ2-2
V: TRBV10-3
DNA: TGTGCCGCCGGACTAGCGGGAGTGTCGAACACCGGGGAGCTGTTTTTT
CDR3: CAAGLAGVSNTGELFF

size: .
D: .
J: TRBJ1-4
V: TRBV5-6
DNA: TGTGCCAGCAGCTTACGGGGGATTAATGAAAAACTGTTTTTT
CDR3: CASSLRGINEKLFF

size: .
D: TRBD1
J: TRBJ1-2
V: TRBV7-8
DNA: TGTGCCAGCAGCTTGGGACAGGGGGAATCCTATGGCTACACCTTC
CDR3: CASSLGQGESYGYTF

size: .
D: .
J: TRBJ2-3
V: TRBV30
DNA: TGTGCCTGGAGTCGGGGAAGGGCCAGCACAGATACGCAGTATTTT
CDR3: CAWSRGRASTDTQYF